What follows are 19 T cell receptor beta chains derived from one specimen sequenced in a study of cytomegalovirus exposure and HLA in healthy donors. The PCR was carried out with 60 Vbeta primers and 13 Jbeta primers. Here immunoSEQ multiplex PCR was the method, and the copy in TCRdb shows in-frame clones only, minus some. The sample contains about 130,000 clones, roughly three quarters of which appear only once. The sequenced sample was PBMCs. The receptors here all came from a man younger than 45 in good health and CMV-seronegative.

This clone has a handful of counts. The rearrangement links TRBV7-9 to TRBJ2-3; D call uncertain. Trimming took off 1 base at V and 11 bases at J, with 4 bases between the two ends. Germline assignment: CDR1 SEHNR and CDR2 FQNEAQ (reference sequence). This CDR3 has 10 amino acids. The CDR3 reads CASSLGRQYF. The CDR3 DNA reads TGTGCCAGCAGCTTAGGTCGGCAGTATTTT.

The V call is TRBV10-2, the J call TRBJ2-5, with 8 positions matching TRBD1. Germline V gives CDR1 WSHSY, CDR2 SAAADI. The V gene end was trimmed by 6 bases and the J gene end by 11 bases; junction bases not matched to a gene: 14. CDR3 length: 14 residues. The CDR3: CASRFDRGSGEQYF. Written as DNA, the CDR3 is TGCGCCAGCAGGTTTGACAGGGGATCGGGAGAGCAGTACTTC.

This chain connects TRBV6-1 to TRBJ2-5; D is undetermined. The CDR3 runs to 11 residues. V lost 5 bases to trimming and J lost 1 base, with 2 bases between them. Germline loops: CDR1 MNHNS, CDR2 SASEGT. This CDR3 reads CASSRQETQYF. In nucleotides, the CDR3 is TGTGCCAGCAGTCGCCAAGAGACCCAGTACTTC.

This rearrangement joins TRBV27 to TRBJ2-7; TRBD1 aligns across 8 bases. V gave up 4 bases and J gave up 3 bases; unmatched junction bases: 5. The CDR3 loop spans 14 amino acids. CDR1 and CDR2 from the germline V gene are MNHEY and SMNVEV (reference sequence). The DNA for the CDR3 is TGTGCCAGCAGTTCCGACAGGGGCAGCTACGAGCAGTACTTC. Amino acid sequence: CASSSDRGSYEQYF.

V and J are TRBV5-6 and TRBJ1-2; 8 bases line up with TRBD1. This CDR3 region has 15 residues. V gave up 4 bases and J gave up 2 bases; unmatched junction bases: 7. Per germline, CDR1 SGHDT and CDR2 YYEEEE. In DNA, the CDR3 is TGTGCCAGCAGCCGGGGACAGGCCGAAAACTATGGCTACACCTTC. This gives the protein CASSRGQAENYGYTF.

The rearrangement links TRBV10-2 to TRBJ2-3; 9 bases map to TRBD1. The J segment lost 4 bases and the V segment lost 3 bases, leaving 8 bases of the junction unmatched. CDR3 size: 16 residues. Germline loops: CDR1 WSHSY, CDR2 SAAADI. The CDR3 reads CASSEGTGIQADTQYF. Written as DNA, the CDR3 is TGCGCCAGCAGTGAAGGGACAGGGATCCAGGCAGATACGCAGTATTTT.

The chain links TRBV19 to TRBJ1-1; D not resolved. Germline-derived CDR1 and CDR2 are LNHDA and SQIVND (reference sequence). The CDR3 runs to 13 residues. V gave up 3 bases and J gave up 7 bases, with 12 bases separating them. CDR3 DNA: TGTGCCAGTAGTATCCGAGCGGGAATTGAAGCTTTCTTT. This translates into CASSIRAGIEAFF.

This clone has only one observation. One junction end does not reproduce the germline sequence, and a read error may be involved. CDR3 nucleotides: TGTGCCAGCAGCCTAGGCTGGGCGACCTACGAGCAGTACTTC. Translated, it gives CASSLGWATYEQYF. This rearrangement joins TRBV13 to TRBJ2-7; no clear D gene. This CDR3 has 14 residues. The germline V gene has CDR1 PRHDT and CDR2 FYEKMQ (reference sequence).

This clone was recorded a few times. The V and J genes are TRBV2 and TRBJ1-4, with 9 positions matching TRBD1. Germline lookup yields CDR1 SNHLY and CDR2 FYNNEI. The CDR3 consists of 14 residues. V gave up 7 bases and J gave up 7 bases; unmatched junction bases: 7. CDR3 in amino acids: CASTLQGAGEKLFF. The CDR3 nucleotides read TGTGCCAGCACTTTACAGGGGGCGGGTGAAAAACTGTTTTTT.

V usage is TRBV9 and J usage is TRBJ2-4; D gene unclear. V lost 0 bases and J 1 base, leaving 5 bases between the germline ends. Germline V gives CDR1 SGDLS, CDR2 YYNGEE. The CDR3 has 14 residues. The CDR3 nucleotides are TGTGCCAGCAGCGTAGGGGCGGCCAAAAACATTCAGTACTTC. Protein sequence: CASSVGAAKNIQYF. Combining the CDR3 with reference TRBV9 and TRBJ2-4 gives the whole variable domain DSGVTQTPKHLITATGQRVTLRCSPRSGDLSVYWYQQSLDQGLQFLIQYYNGEERAKGNILERFSAQQFPDLHSELNLSSLELGDSALYFCASSVGAAKNIQYFGAGTRLSVL.

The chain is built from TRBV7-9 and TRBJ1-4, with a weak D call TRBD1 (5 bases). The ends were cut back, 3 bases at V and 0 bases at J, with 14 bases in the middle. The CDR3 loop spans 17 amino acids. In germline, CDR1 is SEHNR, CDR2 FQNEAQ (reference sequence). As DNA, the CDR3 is TGTGCCAGCAGCTTCGTCAGGGCGACGGCAACTAATGAAAAACTGTTTTTT. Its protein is CASSFVRATATNEKLFF.

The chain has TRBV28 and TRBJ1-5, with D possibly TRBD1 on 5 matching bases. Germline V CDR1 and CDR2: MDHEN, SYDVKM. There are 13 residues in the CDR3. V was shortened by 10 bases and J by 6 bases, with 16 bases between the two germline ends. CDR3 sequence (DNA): TGTGCCATCGCAAGACAGTTCATTCAGCCCCAGCATTTT. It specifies CAIARQFIQPQHF.

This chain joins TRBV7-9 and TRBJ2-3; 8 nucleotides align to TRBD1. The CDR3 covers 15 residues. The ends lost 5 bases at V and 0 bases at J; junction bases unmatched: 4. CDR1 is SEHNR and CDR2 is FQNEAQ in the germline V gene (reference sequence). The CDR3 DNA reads TGTGCCAGCAGCCCCAGGACAGGGAGCACAGATACGCAGTATTTT. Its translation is CASSPRTGSTDTQYF. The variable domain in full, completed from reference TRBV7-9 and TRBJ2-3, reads DTGVSQNPRHKITKRGQNVTFRCDPISEHNRLYWYRQTLGQGPEFLTYFQNEAQLEKSRLLSDRFSAERPKGSFSTLEIQRTEQGDSAMYLCASSPRTGSTDTQYFGPGTRLTVL.

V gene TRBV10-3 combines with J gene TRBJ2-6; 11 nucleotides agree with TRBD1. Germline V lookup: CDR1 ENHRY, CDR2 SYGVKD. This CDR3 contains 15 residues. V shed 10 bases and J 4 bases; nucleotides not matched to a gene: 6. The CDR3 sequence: CASGQGAAGANVLTF. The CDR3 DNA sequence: TGTGCCAGCGGACAGGGGGCAGCGGGGGCCAACGTCCTGACTTTC.

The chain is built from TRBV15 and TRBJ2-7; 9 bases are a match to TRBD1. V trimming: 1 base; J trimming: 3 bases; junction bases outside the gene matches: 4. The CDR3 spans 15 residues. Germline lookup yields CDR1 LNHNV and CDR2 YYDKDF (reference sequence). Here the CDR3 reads CATSRGGQGSYEQYF. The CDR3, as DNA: TGTGCCACCAGCAGAGGGGGACAGGGAAGCTACGAGCAGTACTTC.

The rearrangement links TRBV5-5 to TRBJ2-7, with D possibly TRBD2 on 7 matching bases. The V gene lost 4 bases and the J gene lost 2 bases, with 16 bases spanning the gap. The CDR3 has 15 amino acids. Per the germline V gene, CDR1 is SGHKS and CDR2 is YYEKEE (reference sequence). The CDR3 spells CASSLGGGGAYEQYF. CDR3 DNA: TGTGCCAGCAGCCTGGGGGGAGGGGGTGCCTACGAGCAGTACTTC.

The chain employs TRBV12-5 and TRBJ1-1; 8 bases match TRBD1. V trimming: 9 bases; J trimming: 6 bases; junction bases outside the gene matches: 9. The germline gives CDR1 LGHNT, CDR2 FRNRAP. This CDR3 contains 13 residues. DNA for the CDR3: TGTGCTAGCGGACAGGGAGTCAACGCTGAAGCTTTCTTT. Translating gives CASGQGVNAEAFF.

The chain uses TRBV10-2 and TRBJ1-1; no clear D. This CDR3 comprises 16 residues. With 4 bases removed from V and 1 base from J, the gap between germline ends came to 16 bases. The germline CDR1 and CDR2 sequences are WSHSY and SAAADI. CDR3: CASSATRPRGNTEAFF. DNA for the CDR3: TGCGCCAGCAGTGCGACACGGCCCCGGGGGAACACTGAAGCTTTCTTT.

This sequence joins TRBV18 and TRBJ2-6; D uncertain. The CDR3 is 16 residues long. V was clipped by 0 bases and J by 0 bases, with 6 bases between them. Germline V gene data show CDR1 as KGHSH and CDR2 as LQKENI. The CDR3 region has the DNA TGTGCCAGCTCACCACCGGAGCGCTCTGGGGCCAACGTCCTGACTTTC. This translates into CASSPPERSGANVLTF.